Described below is a single T cell receptor (beta chain) sequence and its context. The sample comes from a study of technical replicates of blood from several donors. Trimming left V 0 bases short and J 4 bases short, with 21 bases between. The CDR3 contains 18 residues. Germline-derived CDR1 and CDR2 are SGHAT and FQNNGV. The protocol was immunoSEQ multiplex PCR, while the TCRdb copy is restricted to in-frame clones and leaves out a portion. Of 80,000 to 100,000 clones listed, approximately 96% were seen once; the top ten hold roughly 0.33%. The TCR originated in a human donor in good health. The sample was T cells isolated from PBMCs. The rearrangement links TRBV11-2 to TRBJ1-1; possible D gene TRBD1, 6 bases. The CDR3 region is CASSLDPGQPQWITEAFF. CDR3 coding DNA: TGTGCCAGCAGCTTAGATCCCGGACAGCCCCAATGGATCACTGAAGCTTTCTTT.